The TCR beta chain described here comes from a study of PD-1 blockade in mismatch repair-deficient tumors. The wider study: Patients had about eleven mismatch repair-deficient cancer types and were previously treated and progressing.

Study outcomes and limitations: Rapid post-treatment expansion, then contraction, generally preceding radiologic response, marked tumor-resident clones.

All patients were mismatch repair deficient, assessed by either PCR or immunohistochemistry. The TCR-sequenced patients were a few responders to pembrolizumab. Generated by immunoSEQ multiplex PCR, the TCRdb table keeps only in-frame clones and is missing some. This repertoire shows about 34,000 clones, around 80% found once; its top ten account for 3% to 3.5%. Remarks on this clone: Its cognate antigen is unknown.

The CDR3 loop spans 11 amino acids. Germline CDR1 and CDR2: SGHTA and FQGNSA. V dropped 5 bases and J dropped 2 bases, with 3 bases sitting between them. The specimen was PBMCs, collected less than 7 weeks after starting pembrolizumab. The V and J genes are TRBV7-2 and TRBJ2-5; D is unclear. The receptor was derived from an adult with mismatch repair-deficient cancer. The CDR3 DNA sequence: TGTGCCAGCAGCCCTCAAGAGACCCAGTACTTC. This translates into CASSPQETQYF.